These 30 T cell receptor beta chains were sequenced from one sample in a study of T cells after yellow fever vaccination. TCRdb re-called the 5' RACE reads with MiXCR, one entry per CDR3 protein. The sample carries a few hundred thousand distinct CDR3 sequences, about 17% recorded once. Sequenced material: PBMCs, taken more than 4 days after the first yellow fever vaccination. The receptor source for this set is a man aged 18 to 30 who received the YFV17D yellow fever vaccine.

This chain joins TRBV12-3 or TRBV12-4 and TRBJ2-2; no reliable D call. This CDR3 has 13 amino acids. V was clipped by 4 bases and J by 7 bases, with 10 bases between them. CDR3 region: CASSSPFIGELFF. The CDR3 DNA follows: TGTGCCAGCAGTTCCCCCTTTATCGGGGAGCTGTTTTTT.

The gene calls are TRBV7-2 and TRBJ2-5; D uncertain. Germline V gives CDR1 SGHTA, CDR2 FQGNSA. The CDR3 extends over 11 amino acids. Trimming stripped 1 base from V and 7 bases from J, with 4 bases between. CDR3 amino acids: CASSLVWTQYF. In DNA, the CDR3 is TGTGCCAGCAGCTTAGTGTGGACCCAGTACTTC.

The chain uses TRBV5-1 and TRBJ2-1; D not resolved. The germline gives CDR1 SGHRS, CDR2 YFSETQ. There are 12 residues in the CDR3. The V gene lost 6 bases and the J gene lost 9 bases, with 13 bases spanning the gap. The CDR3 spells CASIDISGEQFF. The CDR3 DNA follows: TGCGCCAGCATCGACATTTCGGGTGAGCAGTTCTTC. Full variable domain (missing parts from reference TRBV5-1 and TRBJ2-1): KAGVTQTPRYLIKTRGQQVTLSCSPISGHRSVSWYQQTPGQGLQFLFEYFSETQRNKGNFPGRFSGRQFSNSRSEMNVSTLELGDSALYLCASIDISGEQFFGPGTRLTVL.

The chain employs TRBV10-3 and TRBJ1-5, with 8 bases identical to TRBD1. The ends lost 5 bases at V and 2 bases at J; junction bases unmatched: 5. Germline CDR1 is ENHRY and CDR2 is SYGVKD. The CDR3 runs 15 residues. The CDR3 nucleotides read TGTGCCATCAGTTCCGACAGGGGCCGCAATCAGCCCCAGCATTTT. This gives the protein CAISSDRGRNQPQHF.

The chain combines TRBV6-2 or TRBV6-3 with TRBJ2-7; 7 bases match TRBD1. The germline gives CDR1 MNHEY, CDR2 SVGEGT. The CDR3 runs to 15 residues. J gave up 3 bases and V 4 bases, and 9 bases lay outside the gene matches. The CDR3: CASSFSPGQRYEQYF. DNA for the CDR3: TGTGCCAGCAGTTTTTCTCCGGGACAGCGCTACGAGCAGTACTTC.

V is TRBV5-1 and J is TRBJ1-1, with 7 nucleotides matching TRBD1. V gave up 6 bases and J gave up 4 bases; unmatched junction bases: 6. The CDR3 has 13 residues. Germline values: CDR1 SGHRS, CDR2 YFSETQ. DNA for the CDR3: TGCGCCAGCATAGGACAGGAGGGCACTGAAGCTTTCTTT. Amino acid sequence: CASIGQEGTEAFF.

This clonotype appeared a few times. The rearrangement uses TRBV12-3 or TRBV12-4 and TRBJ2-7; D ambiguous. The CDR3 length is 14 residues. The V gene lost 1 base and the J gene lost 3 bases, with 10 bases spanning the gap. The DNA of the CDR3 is TGTGCCAGCAGTTTAGGAGTTGCGGTCTACGAGCAGTACTTC. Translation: CASSLGVAVYEQYF.

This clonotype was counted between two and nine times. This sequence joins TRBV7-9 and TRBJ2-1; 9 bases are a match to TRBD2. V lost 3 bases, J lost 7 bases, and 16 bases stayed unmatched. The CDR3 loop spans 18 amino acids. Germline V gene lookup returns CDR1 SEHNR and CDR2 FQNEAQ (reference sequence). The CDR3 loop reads CASSLTGRRLAGSNEQFF. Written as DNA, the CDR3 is TGTGCCAGCAGCTTGACGGGGAGGAGGCTAGCGGGGAGTAATGAGCAGTTCTTC.

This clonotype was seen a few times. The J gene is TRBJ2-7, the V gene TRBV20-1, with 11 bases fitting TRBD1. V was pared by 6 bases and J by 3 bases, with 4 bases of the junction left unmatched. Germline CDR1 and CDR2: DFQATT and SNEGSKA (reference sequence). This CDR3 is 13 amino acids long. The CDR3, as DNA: TGCAGTGCCCGGGACAGGGGGGACTACGAGCAGTACTTC. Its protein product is CSARDRGDYEQYF.

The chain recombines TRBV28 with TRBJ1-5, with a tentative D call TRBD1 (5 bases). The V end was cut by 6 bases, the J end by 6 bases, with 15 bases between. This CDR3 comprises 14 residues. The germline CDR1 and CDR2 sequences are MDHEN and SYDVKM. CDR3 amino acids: CASSFRAGRQPQHF. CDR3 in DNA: TGTGCCAGCAGCTTCCGAGCAGGGCGTCAGCCCCAGCATTTT.

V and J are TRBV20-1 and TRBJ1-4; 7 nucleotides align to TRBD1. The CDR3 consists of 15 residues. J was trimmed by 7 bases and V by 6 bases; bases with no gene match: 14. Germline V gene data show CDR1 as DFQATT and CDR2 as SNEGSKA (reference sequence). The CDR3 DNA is TGCAGTGCCGTAGCGGAACCGGGACAGACTGAAAAACTGTTTTTT. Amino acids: CSAVAEPGQTEKLFF.

Here the CDR3 reads CASSATSGGNNEQFF. CDR3 bases: TGCGCCAGCAGCGCGACTAGCGGGGGGAACAATGAGCAGTTCTTC. V and J are TRBV5-1 and TRBJ2-1; the match to TRBD2 covers 13 bases. CDR3 size: 15 residues. Looked up from germline, CDR1 is SGHRS and CDR2 is YFSETQ. With V trimmed by 4 bases and J by 5 bases, 3 bases remained unmatched.

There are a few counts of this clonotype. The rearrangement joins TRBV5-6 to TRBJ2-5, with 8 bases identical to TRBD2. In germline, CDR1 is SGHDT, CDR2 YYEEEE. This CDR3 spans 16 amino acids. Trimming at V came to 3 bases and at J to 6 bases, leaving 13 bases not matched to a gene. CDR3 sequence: CASSSARGGNGKTQYF. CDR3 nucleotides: TGTGCCAGCAGCTCCGCACGGGGGGGCAATGGGAAGACCCAGTACTTC.

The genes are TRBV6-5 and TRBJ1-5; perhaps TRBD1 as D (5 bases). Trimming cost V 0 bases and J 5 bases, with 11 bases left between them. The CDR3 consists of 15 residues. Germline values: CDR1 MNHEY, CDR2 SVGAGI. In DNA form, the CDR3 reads TGTGCCAGCAGTTACTCGGGGGAGCGCCATCAGCCCCAGCATTTT. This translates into CASSYSGERHQPQHF.

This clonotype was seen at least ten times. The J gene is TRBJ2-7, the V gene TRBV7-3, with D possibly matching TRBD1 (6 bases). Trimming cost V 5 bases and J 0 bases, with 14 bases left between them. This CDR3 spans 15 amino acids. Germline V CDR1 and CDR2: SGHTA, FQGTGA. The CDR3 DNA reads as TGTGCCAGCAGCCGCAGGGGCCGACCCTCCTACGAGCAGTACTTC. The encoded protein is CASSRRGRPSYEQYF. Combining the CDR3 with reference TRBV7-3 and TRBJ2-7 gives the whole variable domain GAGVSQTPSNKVTEKGKYVELRCDPISGHTALYWYRQSLGQGPEFLIYFQGTGAADDSGLPNDRFFAVRPEGSVSTLKIQRTERGDSAVYLCASSRRGRPSYEQYFGPGTRLTVT.

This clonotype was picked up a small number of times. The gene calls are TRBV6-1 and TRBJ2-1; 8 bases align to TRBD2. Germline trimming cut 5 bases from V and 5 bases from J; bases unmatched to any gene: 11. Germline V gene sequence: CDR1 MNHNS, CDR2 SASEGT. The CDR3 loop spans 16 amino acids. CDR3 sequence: CASSLHPRGGHNEQFF. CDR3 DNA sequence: TGTGCCAGCAGTCTTCACCCCCGGGGGGGCCACAATGAGCAGTTCTTC.

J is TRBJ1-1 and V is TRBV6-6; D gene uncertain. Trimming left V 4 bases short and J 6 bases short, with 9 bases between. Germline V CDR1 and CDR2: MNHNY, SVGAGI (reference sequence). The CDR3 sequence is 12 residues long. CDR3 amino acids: CASSFKIAEAFF. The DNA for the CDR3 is TGTGCCAGCAGTTTCAAGATTGCTGAAGCTTTCTTT.

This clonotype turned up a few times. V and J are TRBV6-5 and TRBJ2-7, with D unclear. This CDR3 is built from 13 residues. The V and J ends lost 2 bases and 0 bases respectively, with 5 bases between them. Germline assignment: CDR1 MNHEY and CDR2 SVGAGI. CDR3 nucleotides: TGTGCCAGCAGTTACGAAATCTCCTACGAGCAGTACTTC. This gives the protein CASSYEISYEQYF.

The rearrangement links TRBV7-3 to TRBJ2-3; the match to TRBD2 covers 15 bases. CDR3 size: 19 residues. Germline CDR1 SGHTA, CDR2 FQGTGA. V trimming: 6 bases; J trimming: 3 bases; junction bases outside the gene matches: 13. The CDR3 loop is CASSRTGLAGGRSTDTQYF. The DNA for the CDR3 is TGTGCCAGCAGTAGAACTGGACTAGCGGGGGGGCGGTCGACAGATACGCAGTATTTT.

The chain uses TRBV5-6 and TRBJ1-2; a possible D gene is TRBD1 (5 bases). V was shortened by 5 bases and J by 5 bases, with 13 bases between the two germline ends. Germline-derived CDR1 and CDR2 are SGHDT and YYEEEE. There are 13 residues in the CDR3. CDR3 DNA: TGTGCCAGCAGTTCGAGACAGATTTATGGCTACACCTTC. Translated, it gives CASSSRQIYGYTF. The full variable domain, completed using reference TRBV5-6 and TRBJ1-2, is DAGVTQSPTHLIKTRGQQVTLRCSPKSGHDTVSWYQQALGQGPQFIFQYYEEEERQRGNFPDRFSGHQFPNYSSELNVNALLLGDSALYLCASSSRQIYGYTFGSGTRLTVV.

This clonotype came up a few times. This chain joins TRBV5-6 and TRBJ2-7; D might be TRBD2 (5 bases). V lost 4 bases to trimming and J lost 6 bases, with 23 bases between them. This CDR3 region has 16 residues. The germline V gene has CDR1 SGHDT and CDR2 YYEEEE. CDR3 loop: CASSPVGVDEGSEQYV. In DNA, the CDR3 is TGTGCCAGCAGCCCTGTGGGTGTGGATGAGGGAAGCGAGCAGTACGTC.

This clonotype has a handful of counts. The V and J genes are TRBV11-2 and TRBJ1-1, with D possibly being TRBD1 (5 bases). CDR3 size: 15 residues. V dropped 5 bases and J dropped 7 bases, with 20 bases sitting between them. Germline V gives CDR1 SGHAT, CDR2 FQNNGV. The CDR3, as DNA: TGTGCCAGCAGCACCTGGGGCAGGTTGGCGCGTGAAGCTTTCTTT. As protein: CASSTWGRLAREAFF.

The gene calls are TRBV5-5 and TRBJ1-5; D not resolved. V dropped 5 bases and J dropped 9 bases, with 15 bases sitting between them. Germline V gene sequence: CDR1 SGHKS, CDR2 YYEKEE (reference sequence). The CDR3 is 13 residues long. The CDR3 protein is CASRRDGSSPQHF. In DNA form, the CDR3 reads TGTGCCAGCAGACGCGACGGGTCCTCGCCCCAGCATTTT. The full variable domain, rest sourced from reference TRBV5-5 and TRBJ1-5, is DAGVTQSPTHLIKTRGQQVTLRCSPISGHKSVSWYQQVLGQGPQFIFQYYEKEERGRGNFPDRFSARQFPNYSSELNVNALLLGDSALYLCASRRDGSSPQHFGDGTRLSIL.

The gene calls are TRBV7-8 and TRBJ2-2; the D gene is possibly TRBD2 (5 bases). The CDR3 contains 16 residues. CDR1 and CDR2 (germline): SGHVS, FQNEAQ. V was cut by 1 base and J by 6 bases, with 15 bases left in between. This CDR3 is CASSLGSPGLAGELFF. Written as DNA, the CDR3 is TGTGCCAGCAGCTTAGGGAGCCCGGGGTTGGCCGGGGAGCTGTTTTTT.

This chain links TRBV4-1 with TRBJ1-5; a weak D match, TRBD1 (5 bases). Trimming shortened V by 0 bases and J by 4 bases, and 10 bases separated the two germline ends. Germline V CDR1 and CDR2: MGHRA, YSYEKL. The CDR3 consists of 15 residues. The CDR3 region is CASSQDGAKNQPQHF. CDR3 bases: TGCGCCAGCAGCCAAGATGGGGCTAAGAATCAGCCCCAGCATTTT.

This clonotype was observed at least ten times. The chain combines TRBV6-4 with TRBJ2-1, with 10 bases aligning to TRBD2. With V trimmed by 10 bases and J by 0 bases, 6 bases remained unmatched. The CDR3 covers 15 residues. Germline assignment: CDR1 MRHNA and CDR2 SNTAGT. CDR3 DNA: TGTGCCACCTCCCTAGCGGGGGCCTCCTACAATGAGCAGTTCTTC. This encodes CATSLAGASYNEQFF.

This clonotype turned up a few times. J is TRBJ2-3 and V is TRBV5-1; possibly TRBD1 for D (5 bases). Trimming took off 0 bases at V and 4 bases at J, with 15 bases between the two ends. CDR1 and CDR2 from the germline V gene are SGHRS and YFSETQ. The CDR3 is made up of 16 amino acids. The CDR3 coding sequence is TGCGCCAGCAGCTTGGACCCGCCAGGGCAATCAGATACGCAGTATTTT. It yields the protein CASSLDPPGQSDTQYF.

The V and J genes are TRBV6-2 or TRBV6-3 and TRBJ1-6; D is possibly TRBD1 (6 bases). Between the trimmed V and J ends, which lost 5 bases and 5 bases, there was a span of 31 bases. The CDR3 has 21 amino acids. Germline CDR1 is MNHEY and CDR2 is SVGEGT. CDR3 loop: CASSQEGGGTEGFEDNSPLHF. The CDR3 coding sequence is TGTGCCAGCAGTCAGGAGGGGGGGGGGACGGAAGGGTTTGAGGATAATTCACCCCTCCACTTT.

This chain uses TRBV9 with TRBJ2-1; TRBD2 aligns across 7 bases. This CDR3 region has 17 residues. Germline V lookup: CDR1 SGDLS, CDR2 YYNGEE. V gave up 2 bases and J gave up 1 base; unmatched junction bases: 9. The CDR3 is CASSVPDGEGSYNEQFF. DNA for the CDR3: TGTGCCAGCAGCGTCCCGGACGGGGAGGGTTCCTACAATGAGCAGTTCTTC.

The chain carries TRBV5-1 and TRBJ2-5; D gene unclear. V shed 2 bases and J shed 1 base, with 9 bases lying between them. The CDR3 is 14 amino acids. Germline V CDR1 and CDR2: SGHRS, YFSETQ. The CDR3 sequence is CASSFREPQETQYF. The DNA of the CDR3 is TGCGCCAGCAGCTTCCGTGAACCCCAAGAGACCCAGTACTTC.